The rows below give T cell receptor beta chains drawn from one sample of a study of T cell responses to AZD1222 COVID-19 vaccine. Method: immunoSEQ multiplex PCR; TCRdb's copy keeps in-frame clones and lacks some. The data show around 130,000 clones, 86% seen once. The input for sequencing was peripheral blood, taken 28 days after the second AZD1222 dose. All receptors come from an adult who received the AZD1222 COVID-19 vaccine. Each CDR3 is given with its conserved first and last residue. The D gene is left open where the match is weak. For some rows the clone size is stated as once, few or many, or as a class when expanded; others skip it.

clone size	J gene	D gene	V gene	CDR3 protein	CDR3 DNA
NA	TRBJ1-6	NA	TRBV6-2/TRBV6-3	CASSFQRSYNSPLHF	TGTGCCAGCAGTTTCCAGCGCTCCTATAATTCACCCCTCCACTTT
NA	TRBJ2-1	NA	TRBV19	CASSIGQIEQFF	TGTGCCAGTAGTATAGGGCAGATAGAGCAGTTCTTC
NA	TRBJ1-2	NA	TRBV25-1	CASKGQVGGYTF	TGTGCCAGCAAAGGCCAGGTTGGAGGCTACACCTTC
NA	TRBJ2-7	NA	TRBV10-2	CASSEQAYEQYF	TGCGCCAGCAGTGAGCAAGCCTACGAGCAGTACTTC
NA	TRBJ2-1	NA	TRBV7-9	CASSLAGGTWEQFF	TGTGCCAGCAGCTTAGCGGGGGGCACCTGGGAGCAGTTCTTC
NA	TRBJ1-1	NA	TRBV3-1/TRBV3-2	CASSRGHGAFF	TGTGCCAGCAGCCGGGGGCACGGAGCTTTCTTT
once	TRBJ2-1	TRBD2	TRBV27	CASSPKRLAGGDNEQFF	TGTGCCAGCAGTCCGAAACGACTAGCGGGGGGAGACAATGAGCAGTTCTTC
NA	TRBJ2-3	TRBD1	TRBV7-2	CASSSRDRDTDTQYF	TGTGCCAGCAGCTCCCGGGACAGAGACACAGATACGCAGTATTTT
NA	TRBJ1-6	TRBD1	TRBV7-2	CASSTGQGNSPLHF	TGTGCCAGCAGCACCGGACAGGGGAATTCACCCCTCCACTTT
NA	TRBJ2-2	NA	TRBV7-9	CASSPRQWELFF	TGTGCCAGCAGCCCCCGGCAGTGGGAGCTGTTTTTT
NA	TRBJ1-4	NA	TRBV27	CASRKSLSTGATNEKLFF	TGTGCCAGCAGGAAGTCTCTCTCCACTGGTGCAACTAATGAAAAACTGTTTTTT